This is a list of T cell receptor beta chains from one sample in a study of T cells in Graves' hyperthyroidism and ophthalmopathy. Each CDR3 protein is one row after TCRdb ran MiXCR on the multiplex PCR reads. Among about 520,000 distinct CDR3 sequences listed, less than 25% were seen once. Sequencing used blood. The receptors shown here come from a woman in her twenties or thirties with Graves' ophthalmopathy. Each CDR3 is given with its conserved first and last residue. A D gene is named only where the DNA matches it firmly. Expanded clones are given a class, and other clones once, few, many or no size at all.

.,.,TRBV30,TRBJ1-2,CAWKGDYGYTF,TGTGCCTGGAAAGGGGATTATGGCTACACCTTC
TRBD1,.,TRBV11-2,TRBJ2-7,CASSPKDQGQFVRNYEQYF,TGTGCCAGCAGCCCAAAAGACCAGGGACAGTTCGTGCGCAACTACGAGCAGTACTTC
TRBD2,many,TRBV20-1,TRBJ2-7,CSASGLAGDPLVEQYF,TGCAGTGCTTCCGGACTAGCGGGGGACCCTCTGGTCGAGCAGTACTTC
TRBD2,once,TRBV28,TRBJ2-7,CASSLSGRANEQYF,TGTGCCAGCAGTTTAAGCGGGAGGGCTAACGAGCAGTACTTC
.,many,TRBV5-1,TRBJ2-7,CASSLVGWLGDSYEQYF,TGCGCCAGCAGCTTGGTGGGCTGGTTGGGGGACTCCTACGAGCAGTACTTC
.,.,TRBV20-1,TRBJ2-5,CSAMRSGTQYF,TGCAGTGCGATGCGTTCGGGGACCCAGTACTTC
.,.,TRBV7-2,TRBJ1-3,CASSSDRSSGNTIYF,TGTGCCAGCAGCTCCGACAGGAGCTCTGGAAACACCATATATTTT
.,.,TRBV7-9,TRBJ2-7,CASSLGGQLRDEQYF,TGTGCCAGCAGCTTAGGTGGACAACTGAGAGACGAGCAGTACTTC
.,many,TRBV5-8,TRBJ1-1,CASTLGGQMEAFF,TGTGCCAGCACCTTGGGGGGACAAATGGAAGCTTTCTTT
.,many,TRBV6-5,TRBJ2-7,CASSNRVGGEQYF,TGTGCCAGCAGTAACAGGGTCGGGGGCGAGCAGTACTTC
.,many,TRBV18,TRBJ1-1,CASSTLGGGNTEAFF,TGTGCCAGCTCAACGTTGGGCGGGGGGAACACTGAAGCTTTCTTT
.,many,TRBV19,TRBJ1-1,CASSIVGGPEAFF,TGTGCCAGTAGTATAGTTGGTGGGCCTGAAGCTTTCTTT
.,many,TRBV15,TRBJ2-7,CATSRDHPYEQYF,TGTGCCACCAGCAGAGATCATCCCTACGAGCAGTACTTC
TRBD2,.,TRBV6-1,TRBJ2-5,CASSPRLAVQETQYF,TGTGCCAGCAGTCCCCGACTAGCGGTACAAGAGACCCAGTACTTC
.,many,TRBV11-2,TRBJ2-4,CASSFQGGNIQYF,TGTGCCAGCAGCTTCCAGGGGGGAAACATTCAGTACTTC
TRBD1,.,TRBV5-1,TRBJ2-7,CASSLDPDRTSYEQYF,TGCGCCAGCAGCTTGGACCCGGACAGGACCTCCTACGAGCAGTACTTC
.,many,TRBV11-2,TRBJ1-1,CASSSLTGRNTEAFF,TGTGCCAGCAGCTCCCTGACAGGCAGGAACACTGAAGCTTTCTTT
.,many,TRBV10-2,TRBJ2-5,CASSDGGVQETQYF,TGCGCCAGCAGTGACGGAGGGGTCCAAGAGACCCAGTACTTC
.,many,TRBV27,TRBJ2-7,CASSLGRGSSYEQYF,TGTGCCAGCAGCTTAGGACGGGGAAGCTCCTACGAGCAGTACTTC
TRBD2,many,TRBV7-3,TRBJ2-7,CASSLGTSGGSYEQYF,TGTGCCAGCAGCTTAGGGACTAGCGGGGGGTCCTACGAGCAGTACTTC
.,once,TRBV10-3,TRBJ2-7,CAISESGSIREQYF,TGTGCCATCAGTGAGTCGGGGTCGATTCGAGAGCAGTACTTC
TRBD1,few,TRBV6-1,TRBJ1-2,CASSEREVGTDINYGYTF,TGTGCCAGCAGTGAAAGGGAAGTCGGGACAGACATTAACTATGGCTACACCTTC
.,many,TRBV19,TRBJ2-7,CASSTQDSYEQYF,TGTGCCAGTAGTACTCAGGACAGTTACGAGCAGTACTTC
.,once,TRBV7-3,TRBJ2-7,CASSEAAGSYEQYF,TGTGCCAGCAGCGAAGCCGCAGGAAGCTACGAGCAGTACTTC
TRBD1,many,TRBV19,TRBJ1-1,CASSIWISDRGFYGTEAFF,TGTGCCAGTAGTATCTGGATAAGCGACAGGGGATTTTACGGTACTGAAGCTTTCTTT
.,few,TRBV11-3,TRBJ1-2,CASSAGHRESYGYTF,TGTGCCAGCAGCGCAGGTCACAGGGAGTCGTATGGCTACACCTTC
.,few,TRBV6-2/TRBV6-3,TRBJ1-5,CASRTRQRTHPQHF,TGTGCCAGCAGGACGAGGCAACGAACTCACCCCCAGCATTTT
.,.,TRBV12-3/TRBV12-4,TRBJ2-2,CASSTPSGLSTGELFF,TGTGCCAGCAGTACCCCGTCCGGGCTGAGCACCGGGGAGCTGTTTTTT
.,many,TRBV10-3,TRBJ1-5,CATSTGTLNQPQHF,TGTGCCACCTCCACCGGGACACTCAATCAGCCCCAGCATTTT
.,.,TRBV15,TRBJ1-5,CATSRDLGPNQPQHF,TGTGCCACCAGCAGAGATTTAGGACCGAATCAGCCCCAGCATTTT
.,many,TRBV10-3,TRBJ2-5,CAISESTRGILGTQYF,TGTGCCATCAGTGAGTCGACCCGGGGAATACTTGGGACCCAGTACTTC
.,.,TRBV15,TRBJ1-5,CATSRGTYNQPQHF,TGTGCCACCAGCAGAGGGACGTATAATCAGCCCCAGCATTTT
.,.,TRBV24-1,TRBJ1-1,CATPGAETEAFF,TGTGCCACCCCAGGGGCGGAAACTGAAGCTTTCTTT
.,many,TRBV11-3,TRBJ2-7,CASSLGQHYEQYF,TGTGCCAGCAGCTTAGGACAGCACTACGAGCAGTACTTC
TRBD1,.,TRBV6-1,TRBJ1-6,CASSPAPQGGSPLHF,TGTGCCAGCTCACCAGCCCCCCAGGGGGGTTCACCCCTCCACTTT
.,.,TRBV12-3/TRBV12-4,TRBJ2-7,CASSLLSGTTYEQYF,TGTGCCAGCAGTTTATTGTCGGGGACAACCTACGAGCAGTACTTC
TRBD1,few,TRBV6-2/TRBV6-3,TRBJ1-5,CASSPYPTGGRRLYQPQHF,TGTGCCAGCAGCCCCTACCCGACAGGGGGCCGTCGGCTTTATCAGCCCCAGCATTTT
.,.,TRBV30,TRBJ2-7,CAWSVGPIYEQYF,TGTGCCTGGAGTGTTGGTCCTATCTACGAGCAGTACTTC
TRBD1,many,TRBV7-9,TRBJ1-1,CASSPDRDLGTEAFF,TGTGCCAGCAGCCCTGACAGGGACCTAGGAACTGAAGCTTTCTTT
.,.,TRBV20-1,TRBJ2-7,CSAQGSSYEQYF,TGCAGTGCACAGGGTAGCTCCTACGAGCAGTACTTC